This entry lists 29 T cell receptor beta chains sequenced from one sample in a study of blood T cell repertoires in COVID-19. The table came from immunoSEQ multiplex PCR; TCRdb's copy has only in-frame clones and leaves some out. This table has about 180,000 clones, 87% appearing once. The sample taken for sequencing was peripheral blood. The receptors stem from a man aged 35 to 55 with active or convalescent COVID-19.

In DNA form, the CDR3 reads TGTGCCAGCTCACGCAACAGGGGGATTGAAGCTTTCTTT. Protein: CASSRNRGIEAFF. The chain carries TRBV18 and TRBJ1-1; 8 positions agree with TRBD1. In germline, CDR1 is KGHSH, CDR2 LQKENI. This CDR3 is 13 amino acids long. The V segment lost 4 bases and the J segment 7 bases; nucleotides outside the gene matches: 5.

This clone was detected a few times. The chain has TRBV18 and TRBJ1-2; weak D call: TRBD1 (6 bases). Germline-derived CDR1 and CDR2 are KGHSH and LQKENI. The CDR3 is made up of 19 amino acids. V lost 4 bases, J lost 5 bases, and 29 bases lay in between. The CDR3 DNA follows: TGTGCCAGCTCACGGTATAGCTGGACAGAGATAACCGACCGGTATGGCTACACCTTC. It specifies CASSRYSWTEITDRYGYTF.

This clone was counted once. The CDR3 sequence: CASSDLNEQFF. CDR3 DNA sequence: TGCGCCAGCAGTGATCTCAATGAGCAGTTCTTC. This chain connects TRBV10-2 to TRBJ2-1; D is uncertain. CDR1 is WSHSY, CDR2 SAAADI, per germline. There are 11 residues in the CDR3. With 3 bases removed from V and 6 bases from J, the gap between germline ends came to 3 bases.

The chain recombines TRBV4-1 with TRBJ2-5, with 9 bases lining up with TRBD2. CDR3 size: 13 residues. The V gene end was trimmed by 10 bases and the J gene end by 5 bases; junction bases not matched to a gene: 8. Germline values: CDR1 MGHRA, CDR2 YSYEKL. The CDR3 nucleotides are TGCGCCACCGCGGGGGGGCTCCGGGAGACCCAGTACTTC. Protein sequence: CATAGGLRETQYF.

The chain joins TRBV6-5 to TRBJ1-1, with unresolved D. Germline CDR1 and CDR2: MNHEY and SVGAGI. With 7 bases removed from V and 1 base from J, the gap between germline ends came to 13 bases. CDR3 length: 14 amino acids. Written as DNA, the CDR3 is TGTGCCAGCATTCCGCCTCGGGGGAACACTGAAGCTTTCTTT. It translates to CASIPPRGNTEAFF.

The rearrangement joins TRBV4-1 to TRBJ1-2; 12 bases are shared with TRBD1. The CDR3 consists of 17 residues. Germline V lookup: CDR1 MGHRA, CDR2 YSYEKL. J gave up 6 bases and V 0 bases, and 8 bases lay outside the gene matches. In DNA, the CDR3 is TGCGCCAGCAGCCAAGAGAACTTAGGGACAGGGGGCCATGGCTACACCTTC. Residues: CASSQENLGTGGHGYTF.

The genes are TRBV6-1 and TRBJ1-5, with 9 nucleotides matching TRBD1. The germline V gene encodes CDR1 MNHNS and CDR2 SASEGT. The trim removed 3 bases at V and 10 bases at J, leaving 10 bases unmatched. The CDR3 length is 15 residues. CDR3 coding DNA: TGTGCCAGCAGTGACCCGGGACAGGGTATACTCCCCCAGCATTTT. The encoded protein is CASSDPGQGILPQHF.

This clone was counted once. The rearrangement links TRBV7-2 to TRBJ2-5; the match to TRBD2 covers 7 bases. Trimming removed 4 bases from V and 5 bases from J; junction bases left unmatched: 1. Germline V gives CDR1 SGHTA, CDR2 FQGNSA. The CDR3 totals 12 residues. Here the CDR3 DNA reads TGTGCCAGCAGCTGGGAGGGGGAGACCCAGTACTTC. It codes for CASSWEGETQYF.

The chain uses TRBV7-2 and TRBJ1-2; maybe TRBD1 (6 bases). Per the germline V gene, CDR1 is SGHTA and CDR2 is FQGNSA. CDR3 length: 16 residues. Trimming removed 1 base at V and 8 bases at J, with 20 bases between. CDR3 sequence reads: CASSLGGAGDQRGYTF. The CDR3 DNA is TGTGCCAGCAGCTTAGGGGGAGCAGGGGACCAGCGGGGCTACACCTTC.

The chain couples TRBV2 to TRBJ2-3, with unresolved D. The V end was cut by 4 bases, the J end by 6 bases, with 14 bases between. Per the germline V gene, CDR1 is SNHLY and CDR2 is FYNNEI. CDR3 size: 14 residues. The CDR3 spells CASSVTGSVDTQYF. CDR3 nucleotide sequence: TGTGCCAGCAGTGTAACGGGTTCGGTGGATACGCAGTATTTT. The full variable domain, completed using reference TRBV2 and TRBJ2-3, is EPEVTQTPSHQVTQMGQEVILRCVPISNHLYFYWYRQILGQKVEFLVSFYNNEISEKSEIFDDQFSVERPDGSNFTLKIRSTKLEDSAMYFCASSVTGSVDTQYFGPGTRLTVL.

This clone appeared a single time. At one end, the junction sequence differs from germline, possibly due to a read error. CDR3 protein: CASSLDQGLSEQYF. The CDR3 bases are TGTGCTAGCAGCTTAGATCAGGGGCTAAGCGAGCAGTACTTC. The chain uses TRBV7-7 and TRBJ2-7; tentative D call: TRBD1 (6 bases). The CDR3 length is 14 residues. CDR1 is SSHAT, CDR2 FNYEAQ, per germline (reference sequence). Using reference TRBV7-7 and TRBJ2-7 for the parts outside the CDR3, the full variable domain is GAGVSQSPRYKVTKRGQDVTLRCDPISSHATLYWYQQALGQGPEFLTYFNYEAQPDKSGLPSDRFSAERPEGSISTLTIQRTEQRDSAMYRCASSLDQGLSEQYFGPGTRLTVT.

V gene TRBV5-5 combines with J gene TRBJ1-5; TRBD1 might be the D (6 bases). Per germline, CDR1 SGHKS and CDR2 YYEKEE (reference sequence). Trimming removed 4 bases from V and 7 bases from J, with 18 bases in between. This CDR3 is 15 amino acids long. The CDR3 DNA is TGTGCCAGCAGCACCGGGACATCCCCCGGCCAGCCCCAGCATTTT. Translating it yields CASSTGTSPGQPQHF.

This rearrangement joins TRBV7-9 to TRBJ1-3; D is possibly TRBD1 (5 bases). The V and J ends lost 6 bases and 2 bases respectively, with 17 bases between them. CDR1 and CDR2 (germline): SEHNR, FQNEAQ (reference sequence). There are 16 residues in the CDR3. The CDR3 nucleotides are TGTGCCAGCAGTCACTTTGGGGGGACGCCTGGAAACACCATATATTTT. This translates into CASSHFGGTPGNTIYF.

The rearrangement links TRBV5-6 to TRBJ1-2, with 7 bases aligning to TRBD1. V was clipped by 4 bases and J by 2 bases; unmatched bases: 8. There are 15 residues in the CDR3. Germline V gives CDR1 SGHDT, CDR2 YYEEEE. This CDR3 reads CASSRAGGLNYGYTF. Written as DNA, the CDR3 is TGTGCCAGCAGCCGGGCAGGGGGTCTAAACTATGGCTACACCTTC.

This chain uses TRBV15 with TRBJ1-4; D is possibly TRBD1 (5 bases). Germline V gives CDR1 LNHNV, CDR2 YYDKDF (reference sequence). The CDR3 is 16 residues long. Deletions cut 2 bases from V and 5 bases from J, with 15 bases between. Here the CDR3 DNA reads TGTGCCACCAGCAGAAGAGTACAGGCTATAAATGAAAAACTGTTTTTT. Translation: CATSRRVQAINEKLFF.

This chain uses TRBV3-1 (or the pseudogene TRBV3-2) with TRBJ1-1; 10 bases fit TRBD1. The CDR3 covers 15 residues. V trimming: 4 bases; J trimming: 5 bases; junction bases outside the gene matches: 7. Germline CDR1 LGHDT, CDR2 YNNKEL (reference sequence). This chain's CDR3 is CASSRRQGARTEAFF. DNA of the CDR3: TGTGCCAGCAGCCGCCGACAGGGGGCGAGGACTGAAGCTTTCTTT.

This clone was detected only once. This chain links TRBV4-1 with TRBJ2-1; 9 bases are shared with TRBD2. Trimming took 1 base from V and 10 from J; bases not matched to a gene: 14. The CDR3 is 17 residues long. CDR1 and CDR2 from the germline V gene are MGHRA and YSYEKL. CDR3 residues: CASSQVRPASGVGEQFF. The CDR3 DNA sequence: TGCGCCAGCAGCCAAGTCCGCCCCGCTAGCGGGGTTGGGGAGCAGTTCTTC.

The chain has TRBV2 and TRBJ2-7; unclear D gene. Trimming removed 1 base from V and 0 bases from J, with 10 bases in between. The CDR3 covers 15 residues. Germline V lookup: CDR1 SNHLY, CDR2 FYNNEI. The CDR3 protein is CASSEVAVSSYEQYF. The CDR3 DNA is TGTGCCAGCAGTGAAGTGGCGGTCAGCTCCTACGAGCAGTACTTC.

The V call is TRBV15, the J call TRBJ1-5; D is unclear. The CDR3 extends over 15 amino acids. V was shortened by 5 bases and J by 6 bases, with 17 bases between the two germline ends. Germline loops: CDR1 LNHNV, CDR2 YYDKDF (reference sequence). Written as DNA, the CDR3 is TGTGCCACCAGCCCCGGACGGGGAAGTAGTCAGCCCCAGCATTTT. Its protein is CATSPGRGSSQPQHF.

In its sample, this clone was seen once. This rearrangement joins TRBV11-2 to TRBJ1-2; the match to TRBD1 covers 8 bases. J lost 4 bases, V lost 5 bases, and 6 bases had no gene match. The CDR3 spans 14 residues. Germline V CDR1 and CDR2: SGHAT, FQNNGV. CDR3 nucleotides: TGTGCCAGCAGCCCACAGGGGGGGATCTATGGCTACACCTTC. Translation: CASSPQGGIYGYTF.

V usage is TRBV10-3 and J usage is TRBJ2-2; 8 bases align to TRBD1. J lost 4 bases, V lost 7 bases, and 8 bases had no gene match. CDR1 and CDR2 (germline): ENHRY, SYGVKD. CDR3 length: 15 residues. In DNA, the CDR3 is TGTGCCATCACCTCGGACAGGGTAGGCACCGGGGAGCTGTTTTTT. Translation gives CAITSDRVGTGELFF.

This sequence joins TRBV6-5 and TRBJ2-5, with unresolved D. This CDR3 has 11 residues. V was pared by 8 bases and J by 4 bases, with 8 bases between. Germline V lookup: CDR1 MNHEY, CDR2 SVGAGI. For the CDR3, the DNA is TGTGCCAGCTCCCCCAGAGAGACCCAGTACTTC. Its protein product is CASSPRETQYF.

This chain connects TRBV30 to TRBJ1-1; 7 bases match TRBD1. Germline CDR1 is GTSNPN and CDR2 is SVGIG (reference sequence). V shed 3 bases and J 7 bases; nucleotides not matched to a gene: 8. The CDR3 length is 13 residues. The CDR3 region has the DNA TGTGCCTGGAGGGACAGTAGGGACAGTGAAGCTTTCTTT. Protein sequence: CAWRDSRDSEAFF.

The genes are TRBV2 and TRBJ1-5; no clear D gene. This CDR3 is 14 amino acids long. Germline lookup yields CDR1 SNHLY and CDR2 FYNNEI. V gave up 3 bases and J gave up 5 bases, with 11 bases separating them. This chain's CDR3 is CASSDRVRDQPQHF. As DNA, the CDR3 is TGTGCCAGCAGTGATCGGGTCCGGGATCAGCCCCAGCATTTT.

This chain uses TRBV3-1 (or the pseudogene TRBV3-2) with TRBJ1-6; D is uncertain. The CDR3 is made up of 13 amino acids. Germline V lookup: CDR1 LGHDT, CDR2 YNNKEL (reference sequence). The germline V and J ends were trimmed by 5 bases and 5 bases, with 7 bases remaining between them. Here the CDR3 DNA reads TGTGCCAGCAGCGACACCGATAATTCACCCCTCCACTTT. Amino acids: CASSDTDNSPLHF.

The chain recombines TRBV6-5 with TRBJ1-2; 8 positions agree with TRBD1. The CDR3 covers 13 residues. Germline V gives CDR1 MNHEY, CDR2 SVGAGI. V lost 11 bases, J lost 4 bases, and 9 bases stayed unmatched. CDR3 sequence (DNA): TGTGCCGTTGAACCGACAGGGGCCTATGGCTACACCTTC. Residues: CAVEPTGAYGYTF.

The chain has TRBV7-9 and TRBJ1-3; TRBD1 might be the D (6 bases). This CDR3 has 16 amino acids. The ends were cut back, 4 bases at V and 2 bases at J, with 15 bases in the middle. Germline lookup yields CDR1 SEHNR and CDR2 FQNEAQ (reference sequence). The CDR3 region is CASSSTDREAGNTIYF. The CDR3 DNA follows: TGTGCCAGCAGCTCCACGGACAGAGAGGCTGGAAACACCATATATTTT.

This clone showed up just a few times. The chain links TRBV28 to TRBJ1-2, with D hard to call. Trimming removed 3 bases from V and 6 bases from J, with 14 bases in between. The germline V gene has CDR1 MDHEN and CDR2 SYDVKM. CDR3 size: 14 residues. As DNA, the CDR3 is TGTGCCAGCAGTTTTACTTCGGGTGCGGATGGCTACACCTTC. This encodes CASSFTSGADGYTF.

This clone came up once. The V call is TRBV4-2, the J call TRBJ1-5; 7 bases map to TRBD1. CDR1 is LGHNA, CDR2 YNFKEQ, per germline. The V segment lost 4 bases and the J segment 2 bases; nucleotides outside the gene matches: 2. The CDR3 sequence is 14 residues long. As DNA, the CDR3 is TGTGCCAGCAGCCCTGACAGGGGCAATCAGCCCCAGCATTTT. Protein sequence: CASSPDRGNQPQHF.